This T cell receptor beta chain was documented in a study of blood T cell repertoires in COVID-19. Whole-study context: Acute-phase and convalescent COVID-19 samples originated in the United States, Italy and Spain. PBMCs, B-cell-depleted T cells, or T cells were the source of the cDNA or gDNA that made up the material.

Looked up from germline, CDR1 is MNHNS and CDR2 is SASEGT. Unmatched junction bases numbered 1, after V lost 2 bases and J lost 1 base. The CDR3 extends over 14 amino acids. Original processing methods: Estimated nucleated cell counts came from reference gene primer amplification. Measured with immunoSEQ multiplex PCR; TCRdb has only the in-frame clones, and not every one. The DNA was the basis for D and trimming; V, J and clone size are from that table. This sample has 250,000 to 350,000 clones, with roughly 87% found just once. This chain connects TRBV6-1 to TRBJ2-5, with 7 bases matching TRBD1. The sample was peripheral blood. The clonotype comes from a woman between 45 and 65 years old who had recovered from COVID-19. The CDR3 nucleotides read TGTGCCAGCAGTGAATGGGACAGCCAAGAGACCCAGTACTTC. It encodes CASSEWDSQETQYF.